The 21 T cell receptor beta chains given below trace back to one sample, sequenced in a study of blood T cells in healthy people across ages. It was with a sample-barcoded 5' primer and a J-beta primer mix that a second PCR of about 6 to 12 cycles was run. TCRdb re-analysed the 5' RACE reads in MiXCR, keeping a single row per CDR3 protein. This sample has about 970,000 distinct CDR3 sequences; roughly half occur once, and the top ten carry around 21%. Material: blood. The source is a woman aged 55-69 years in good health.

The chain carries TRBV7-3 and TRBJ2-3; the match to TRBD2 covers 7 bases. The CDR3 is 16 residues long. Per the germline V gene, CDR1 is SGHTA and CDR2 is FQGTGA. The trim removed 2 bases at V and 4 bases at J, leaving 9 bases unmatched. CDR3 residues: CASSLYTGGNADTQYF. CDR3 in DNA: TGTGCCAGCAGCTTATATACCGGGGGGAATGCAGATACGCAGTATTTT. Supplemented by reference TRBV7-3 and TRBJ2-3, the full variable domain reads GAGVSQTPSNKVTEKGKYVELRCDPISGHTALYWYRQSLGQGPEFLIYFQGTGAADDSGLPNDRFFAVRPEGSVSTLKIQRTERGDSAVYLCASSLYTGGNADTQYFGPGTRLTVL.

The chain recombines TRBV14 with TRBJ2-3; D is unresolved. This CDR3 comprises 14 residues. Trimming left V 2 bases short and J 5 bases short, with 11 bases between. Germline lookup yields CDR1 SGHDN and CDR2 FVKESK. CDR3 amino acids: CASSQQVGKDTQYF. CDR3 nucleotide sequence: TGTGCCAGCAGCCAACAAGTAGGGAAAGATACGCAGTATTTT.

The CDR3 is CASSQVAGQSSRNQPQHF. The DNA for the CDR3 is TGTGCCAGCAGCCAAGTGGCCGGACAATCTTCTCGCAATCAGCCCCAGCATTTT. The V call is TRBV4-2, the J call TRBJ1-5, with D maybe TRBD1 (5 bases). Germline V gene data show CDR1 as LGHNA and CDR2 as YNFKEQ. The CDR3 sequence is 18 residues long. Deletions cut 1 base from V and 2 bases from J, with 18 bases between.

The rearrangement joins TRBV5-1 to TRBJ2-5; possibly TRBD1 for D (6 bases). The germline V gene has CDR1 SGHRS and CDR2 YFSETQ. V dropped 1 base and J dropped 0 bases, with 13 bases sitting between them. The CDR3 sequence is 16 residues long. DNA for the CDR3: TGCGCCAGCAGCTTGTTCTCCGGGACAAACCAAGAGACCCAGTACTTC. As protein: CASSLFSGTNQETQYF.

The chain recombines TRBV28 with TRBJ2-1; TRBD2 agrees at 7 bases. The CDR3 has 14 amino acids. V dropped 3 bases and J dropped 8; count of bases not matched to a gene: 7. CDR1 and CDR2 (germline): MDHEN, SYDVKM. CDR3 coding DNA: TGTGCCAGCAGTTTGGGGACTAACCGCCATGAGCAGTTCTTC. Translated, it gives CASSLGTNRHEQFF.

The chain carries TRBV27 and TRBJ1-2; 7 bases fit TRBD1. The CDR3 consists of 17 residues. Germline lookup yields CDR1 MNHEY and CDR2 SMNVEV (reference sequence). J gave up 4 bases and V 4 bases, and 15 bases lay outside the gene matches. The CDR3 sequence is CASSSTIRDRPAYGYTF. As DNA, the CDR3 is TGTGCCAGCAGTTCCACAATCCGGGACAGACCTGCCTATGGCTACACCTTC.

DNA of the CDR3: TGTGCCAGCAGTTCCCGGACAGGAAGAGGAGAGACCCAGTACTTC. It specifies CASSSRTGRGETQYF. The V and J genes are TRBV6-5 and TRBJ2-5, with 7 bases aligning to TRBD1. Germline V lookup: CDR1 MNHEY, CDR2 SVGAGI. J was trimmed by 4 bases and V by 4 bases; bases with no gene match: 9. The CDR3 runs to 15 residues.

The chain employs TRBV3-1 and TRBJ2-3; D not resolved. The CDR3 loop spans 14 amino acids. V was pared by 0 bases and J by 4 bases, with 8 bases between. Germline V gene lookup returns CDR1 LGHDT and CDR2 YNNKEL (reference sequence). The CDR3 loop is CASSQDPVADTQYF. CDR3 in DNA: TGTGCCAGCAGCCAAGATCCGGTTGCAGATACGCAGTATTTT.

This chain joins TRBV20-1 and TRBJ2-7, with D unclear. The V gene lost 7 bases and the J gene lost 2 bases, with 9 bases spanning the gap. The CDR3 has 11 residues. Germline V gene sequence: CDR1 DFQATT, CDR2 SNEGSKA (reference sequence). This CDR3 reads CSVRLAYEQYF. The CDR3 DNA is TGCAGTGTCAGACTCGCCTACGAGCAGTACTTC.

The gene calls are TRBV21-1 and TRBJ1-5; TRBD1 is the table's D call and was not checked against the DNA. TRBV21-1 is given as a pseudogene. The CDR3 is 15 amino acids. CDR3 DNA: TGTGCCAGCACCCCGAGGACAGGGATAAATCAGCCCCAGCATTTT. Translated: CASTPRTGINQPQHF.

CDR3 sequence: CSARELAGGLGIADTQYF. CDR3 in DNA: TGCAGTGCTCGTGAACTAGCGGGAGGTTTAGGCATAGCAGATACGCAGTATTTT. The rearrangement links TRBV20-1 to TRBJ2-3; 12 nucleotides align to TRBD2. This CDR3 has 18 amino acids. Unmatched junction bases numbered 16, after V lost 5 bases and J lost 4 bases. CDR1 is DFQATT, CDR2 SNEGSKA, per germline (reference sequence).

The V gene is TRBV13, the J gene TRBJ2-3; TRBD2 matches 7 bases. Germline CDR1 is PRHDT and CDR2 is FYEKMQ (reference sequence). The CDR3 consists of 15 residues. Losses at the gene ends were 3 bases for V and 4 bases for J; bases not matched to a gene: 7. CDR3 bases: TGTGCCAGCAGCTTCCCGGGGAGGGGCGCAGATACGCAGTATTTT. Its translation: CASSFPGRGADTQYF.

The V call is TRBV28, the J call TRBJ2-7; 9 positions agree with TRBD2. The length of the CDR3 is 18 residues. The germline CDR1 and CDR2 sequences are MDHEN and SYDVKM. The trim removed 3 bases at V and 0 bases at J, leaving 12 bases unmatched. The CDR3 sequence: CASSFTLAGETASYEQYF. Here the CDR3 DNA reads TGTGCCAGCAGTTTCACCTTAGCGGGAGAAACGGCCTCCTACGAGCAGTACTTC.

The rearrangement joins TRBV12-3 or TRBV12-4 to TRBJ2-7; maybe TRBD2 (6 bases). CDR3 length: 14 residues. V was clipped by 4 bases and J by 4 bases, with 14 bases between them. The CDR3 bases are TGTGCCAGCAGTTCCGGGACTCAAGCTTACGAGCAGTACTTC. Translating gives CASSSGTQAYEQYF.

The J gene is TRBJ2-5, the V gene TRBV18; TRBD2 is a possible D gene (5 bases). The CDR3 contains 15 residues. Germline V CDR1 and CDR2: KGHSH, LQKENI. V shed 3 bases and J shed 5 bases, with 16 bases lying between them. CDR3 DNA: TGTGCCAGCTCACCTTCTGTCGGGGAAGGGGAGACCCAGTACTTC. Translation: CASSPSVGEGETQYF.

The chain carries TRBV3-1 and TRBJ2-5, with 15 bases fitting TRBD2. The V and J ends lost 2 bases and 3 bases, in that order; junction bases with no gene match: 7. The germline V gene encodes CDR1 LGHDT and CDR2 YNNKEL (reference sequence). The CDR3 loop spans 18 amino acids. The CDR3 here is CASSQNWRTSGREETQYF. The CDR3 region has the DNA TGTGCCAGCAGCCAAAATTGGCGGACTAGCGGGAGGGAAGAGACCCAGTACTTC.

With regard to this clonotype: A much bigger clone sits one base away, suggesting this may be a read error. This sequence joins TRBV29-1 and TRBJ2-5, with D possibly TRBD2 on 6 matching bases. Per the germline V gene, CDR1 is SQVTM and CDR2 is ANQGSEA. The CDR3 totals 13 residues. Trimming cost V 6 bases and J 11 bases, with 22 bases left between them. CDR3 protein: CSVIGGLYNEQYF. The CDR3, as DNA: TGCAGCGTCATCGGGGGACTCTACAATGAGCAGTACTTC. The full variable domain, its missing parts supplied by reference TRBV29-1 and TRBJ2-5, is SAVISQKPSRDICQRGTSLTIQCQVDSQVTMMFWYRQQPGQSLTLIATANQGSEATYESGFVIDKFPISRPNLTFSTLTVSNMSPEDSSIYLCSVIGGLYNEQYFGPGTRLLVL.

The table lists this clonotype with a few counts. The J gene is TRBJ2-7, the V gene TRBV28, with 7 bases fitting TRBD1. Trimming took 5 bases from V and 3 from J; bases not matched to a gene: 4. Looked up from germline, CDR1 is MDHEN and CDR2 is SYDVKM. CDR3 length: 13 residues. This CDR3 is CASSPHRGYEQYF. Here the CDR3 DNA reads TGTGCCAGCAGTCCCCACAGGGGCTACGAGCAGTACTTC.

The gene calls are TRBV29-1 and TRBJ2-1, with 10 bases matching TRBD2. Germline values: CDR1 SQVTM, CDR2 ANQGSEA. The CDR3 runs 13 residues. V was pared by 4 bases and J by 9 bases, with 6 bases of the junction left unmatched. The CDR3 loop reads CSVALAGAGEQFF. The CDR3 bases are TGCAGCGTTGCCCTAGCGGGAGCGGGTGAGCAGTTCTTC.

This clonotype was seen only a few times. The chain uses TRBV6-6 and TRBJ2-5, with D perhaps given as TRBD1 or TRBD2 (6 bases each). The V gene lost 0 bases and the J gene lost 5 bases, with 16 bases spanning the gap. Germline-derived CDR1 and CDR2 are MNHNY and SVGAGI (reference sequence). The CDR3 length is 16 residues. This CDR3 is CASSYSGRGRWETQYF. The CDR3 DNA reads TGTGCCAGCAGTTACTCGGGCCGGGGGCGCTGGGAGACCCAGTACTTC.

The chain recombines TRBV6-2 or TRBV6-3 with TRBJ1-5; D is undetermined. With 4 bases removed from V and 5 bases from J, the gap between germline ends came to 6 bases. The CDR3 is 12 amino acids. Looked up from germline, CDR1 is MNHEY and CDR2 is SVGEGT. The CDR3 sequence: CASSFHYQPQHF. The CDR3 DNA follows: TGTGCCAGCAGTTTCCACTATCAGCCCCAGCATTTT.